These 30 T cell receptor beta chains originate from one sample sequenced in a study of tissue T cells after allogeneic stem cell transplantation. Only in-frame clones appear in the TCRdb table, and some are missing; sequencing was by immunoSEQ multiplex PCR. The data show almost 5,500 clones, roughly 52% seen once. Time point denoted: mouse harvest day 7 after allogeneic transplant. The graft held 10^6 splenic CD5+ T cells and 10^7 T-cell-depleted bone marrow cells. Sequenced input: gut tissue. The receptors derive from a female BALB/c mouse given C57BL/6 T cells with graft-versus-host disease after an allogeneic hematopoietic cell transplant.

Only a few counts were recorded for this clone. These gene names are mouse names. The CDR3 end is not reached by the read, which stops 1 residue before it; the germline J gene fills it in. The rearrangement joins TRBV13-2 to TRBJ1-3; D is unclear. Trimming stripped 0 bases from V and 0 bases from J, with 4 bases between. CDR3 length equals 14 residues. CDR1 is NNHNN and CDR2 is SYGAGS in the germline V gene (reference sequence). The covered CDR3 bases are TGTGCCAGCGGTGATGCAGCTTCTGGAAATACGCTCTAT. Amino acid sequence: CASGDAASGNTLY. The whole CDR3 protein reads CASGDAASGNTLYF.

About this clone: The gene names given are mouse names. The read comes to an end 1 residue before the CDR3 does, leaving the germline J gene to fill in the end. The rearrangement uses TRBV21 and TRBJ1-4, with 7 bases fitting TRBD1. TRBV21 is recorded as an ORF, its role being uncertain. The CDR3 loop spans 15 amino acids. Trimming at V came to 0 bases and at J to 2 bases, leaving 0 bases not matched to a gene. The sequenced part of the CDR3 DNA is TGTGCTAGCAGTCAATCACAGGGGTCCAACGAAAGATTATTT. Amino acids: CASSQSQGSNERLF. Given in full, the CDR3 is CASSQSQGSNERLFF.

This clone was detected once. Germline and genes here are mouse. The DNA ends 1 residue before the CDR3 does, and the rest of the CDR3 is filled in from the germline J gene. This chain connects TRBV12-1 to TRBJ2-5, with 9 positions matching TRBD2. The CDR3 runs 13 residues. The V gene's germline CDR1 is SGHSN and CDR2 HYEKVE. Trimming at V came to 4 bases and at J to 6 bases, leaving 4 bases not matched to a gene. The CDR3 loop is CASSLGGADTQYF. CDR3 DNA, as far as it was read: TGTGCCAGCTCCCTTGGGGGGGCGGACACCCAGTAC.

In regard to this clone: Germline and genes: mouse. The sequence runs out 1 residue before the end of the CDR3; the remainder is reconstructed from the germline J gene. The J gene is TRBJ1-1, the V gene TRBV16; TRBD1 is a possible D gene (6 bases). The germline gives CDR1 SGHSA, CDR2 FRNQAP. V was shortened by 0 bases and J by 4 bases, with 9 bases between the two germline ends. The length of the CDR3 is 14 residues. The covered CDR3 bases are TGTGCAAGCAGCTTAGAGGGGGCAAGCACAGAAGTCTTC. Residues: CASSLEGASTEVF. The whole CDR3 sequence is CASSLEGASTEVFF.

This clone has more than one count but fewer than ten. Gene names are mouse gene names. The read finishes 1 residue shy of the CDR3 end, and the germline J gene is used to complete it. V is TRBV3 and J is TRBJ1-5; 10 nucleotides match TRBD1. The CDR3 loop spans 13 amino acids. The trim removed 5 bases at V and 6 bases at J, leaving 1 base unmatched. Germline V CDR1 and CDR2: SNHLY, FYNGKV (reference sequence). The CDR3 here is CASSRDRGQAPLF. Partial CDR3 DNA: TGTGCCAGCAGCCGGGACAGGGGCCAGGCTCCGCTT.

For this clone: Gene labels here are mouse ones. Coverage ceases 1 residue before the CDR3 finishes, and the germline J gene fills in the end. Within the sample, other DNA sequences also encode this same CDR3. The chain is built from TRBV26 and TRBJ2-7; D is perhaps TRBD1 (7 bases). V was shortened by 0 bases and J by 7 bases, with 10 bases between the two germline ends. The CDR3 runs 13 residues. Germline V gene sequence: CDR1 KGHPV, CDR2 FQNQEV (reference sequence). The CDR3 sequence is CASSLSGGYEQYF. The covered CDR3 bases are TGTGCCAGCAGTCTGTCAGGGGGCTACGAACAGTAC.

On this clone itself: Mouse names are used for the genes. The CDR3 goes on 1 residue after the read ends, and that part is filled in from the germline J gene. The chain employs TRBV23 and TRBJ2-3; the D call of TRBD1 is as the table states it, not checked on the DNA. CDR3 length equals 15 residues. In germline, CDR1 is KGHTA, CDR2 FQNQQP. CDR3 region: CSSSQPTGGAETLYF. The CDR3 DNA, read in part, is TGCTCCAGCAGTCAACCGACAGGGGGGGCAGAAACGCTGTAT.

This clone has more than one count but fewer than ten. Mouse names are used for the genes. The CDR3 goes on 1 residue after the read ends, and that part is filled in from the germline J gene. V is TRBV14 and J is TRBJ2-1; 9 positions match TRBD2. V dropped 5 bases and J dropped 4; count of bases not matched to a gene: 1. This CDR3 is built from 13 residues. In germline, CDR1 is SGHDT, CDR2 FRDEAV. The chain's CDR3 is CASRDWGYAEQFF. The covered CDR3 bases are TGTGCCAGCAGAGACTGGGGGTATGCTGAGCAGTTC. The full variable domain, in which reference TRBV14 and TRBJ2-1 provide the parts outside the CDR3, is EAGVTQSPRYAVLQEGQAVSFWCDPISGHDTLYWYQQPRDQGPQLLVYFRDEAVIDNSQLPSDRFSAVRPKGTNSTLKIQSAKQGDTATYLCASRDWGYAEQFFGPGTRLTVL.

There are a few counts of this clone. Genes and germline come from the mouse. Read sequence stops 1 residue before the CDR3 end, and the germline J gene provides the missing end. This chain joins TRBV15 and TRBJ1-5; D is perhaps TRBD1 (5 bases). This CDR3 is built from 13 residues. Trimming pared 7 bases from V and 3 bases from J, leaving 10 bases between. Germline CDR1 reads SGHND; CDR2 reads FRSKSL. This CDR3 is CASTQGGNQAPLF. The sequenced part of the CDR3 DNA is TGTGCCAGCACCCAGGGTGGCAACCAGGCTCCGCTT.

Comment on this clone: The gene names given are mouse names. The read gets to within 1 residue of the CDR3 end, and the germline J gene fills in the rest. The V and J genes are TRBV29 and TRBJ1-1; D might be TRBD1 (5 bases). Germline V gene lookup returns CDR1 MSHET and CDR2 SYDVDS. The CDR3 consists of 13 residues. Trimming took off 4 bases at V and 4 bases at J, with 10 bases between the two ends. The sequenced CDR3 bases are TGTGCTAGCAGTTCGGGGACCCTCACAGAAGTCTTC. This translates into CASSSGTLTEVF. Given in full, the CDR3 is CASSSGTLTEVFF.

Turning to this clone: Gene labels here are mouse ones. The read finishes 1 residue shy of the CDR3 end, and the germline J gene is used to complete it. V gene TRBV2 combines with J gene TRBJ2-7, with D perhaps TRBD1 or TRBD2 (5 bases each). Between the trimmed V and J ends, which lost 0 bases and 7 bases, there was a span of 7 bases. The CDR3 length is 12 residues. Germline V lookup: CDR1 LGHNA, CDR2 YSYQKL. CDR3 sequence reads: CASSQEGDEQYF. The sequenced CDR3 bases are TGTGCCAGCAGCCAAGAGGGGGACGAACAGTAC.

Remarks on this clone: The gene symbols are mouse symbols. The CDR3 is cut off 1 residue early in the read; its end comes from the germline J gene. The chain uses TRBV2 and TRBJ2-5, with 7 bases aligning to TRBD2. Germline values: CDR1 LGHNA, CDR2 YSYQKL. The V and J ends lost 0 bases and 6 bases, in that order; junction bases with no gene match: 3. The CDR3 loop spans 14 amino acids. The CDR3 bases that were read are TGTGCCAGCAGCCAAGAAACTGGGGTGGACACCCAGTAC. Translated: CASSQETGVDTQY. The entire CDR3 sequence reads CASSQETGVDTQYF. Based on the CDR3 plus reference TRBV2 and TRBJ2-5, the full variable domain is DPKIIQKPKYLVAVTGSEKILICEQYLGHNAMYWYRQSAKKPLEFMFSYSYQKLMDNQTASSRFQPQSSKKNHLDLQITALKPDDSATYFCASSQETGVDTQYFGPGTRLLVL.

This clone appeared a single time. Genes and germline come from the mouse. The observed sequence ends 1 residue before the CDR3 terminus, with the missing tail filled in from the germline J gene. This chain joins TRBV26 and TRBJ1-1; a weak D match, TRBD1 (6 bases). Germline-derived CDR1 and CDR2 are KGHPV and FQNQEV (reference sequence). The V end was cut by 4 bases, the J end by 5 bases, with 8 bases between. The CDR3 has 12 amino acids. The CDR3 loop reads CASSQGHTEVFF. The covered CDR3 bases are TGTGCCAGCAGTCAGGGACATACAGAAGTCTTC.

As concerns this clone: Gene names and germline match the mouse. The observed sequence ends 1 residue before the CDR3 terminus, with the missing tail filled in from the germline J gene. The V gene is TRBV3, the J gene TRBJ2-1; 7 bases match TRBD1. The CDR3 spans 14 residues. J gave up 1 base and V 5 bases, and 2 bases lay outside the gene matches. The V gene's germline CDR1 is SNHLY and CDR2 FYNGKV (reference sequence). The chain's CDR3 is CASSLGQNYAEQFF. The sequenced part of the CDR3 DNA is TGTGCCAGCAGCCTGGGACAGAACTATGCTGAGCAGTTC.

Details on this clone: The gene symbols are mouse symbols. The CDR3 end is not reached by the read, which stops 1 residue before it; the germline J gene fills it in. This chain joins TRBV29 and TRBJ2-5, with 13 bases lining up with TRBD2. CDR1 and CDR2 from the germline V gene are MSHET and SYDVDS. V shed 4 bases and J 3 bases; nucleotides not matched to a gene: 4. The CDR3 spans 16 residues. CDR3 DNA (partial): TGTGCTAGCAGTTACGGGACTGGGGGGGGGCAAGACACCCAGTAC. Amino acids: CASSYGTGGGQDTQY. The CDR3 as a whole reads CASSYGTGGGQDTQYF.

Concerning this clone: Genes here carry mouse names. The CDR3 extends 1 residue past the end of the read, so its final part is completed from the germline J gene. V and J are TRBV3 and TRBJ2-7; D unresolved. V lost 5 bases and J lost 4, with 9 bases in between. Germline V CDR1 and CDR2: SNHLY, FYNGKV (reference sequence). CDR3 size: 12 residues. CDR3 DNA, as far as it was read: TGTGCCAGCAGCCCCGGGAATTATGAACAGTAC. Amino acid sequence: CASSPGNYEQY. The CDR3, in full, reads CASSPGNYEQYF.

A word on this clone: Mouse names are used for the genes. The read stops 1 residue short of the end of the CDR3; the missing end is completed from the germline J gene. V usage is TRBV26 and J usage is TRBJ2-2; 11 nucleotides agree with TRBD2. Germline CDR1 is KGHPV and CDR2 is FQNQEV (reference sequence). With V trimmed by 3 bases and J by 1 base, 1 base remained unmatched. CDR3 length: 16 amino acids. The CDR3 loop reads CASSLGTGGNTGQLYF. The CDR3 bases that were read are TGTGCCAGCAGTCTCGGGACTGGGGGAAACACCGGGCAGCTCTAC.

About this clone: The listed genes are named as in mouse. With the read ending 1 residue before the CDR3 end, the germline J gene is used to fill in that end. The chain combines TRBV12-1 with TRBJ2-5; 12 bases align to TRBD2. V lost 2 bases to trimming and J lost 2 bases; unmatched junction nucleotides: 4. Germline V gene sequence: CDR1 SGHSN, CDR2 HYEKVE. The length of the CDR3 is 16 residues. Partial CDR3 DNA: TGTGCCAGCTCTCCCGGGACTGGGGGGACCCAAGACACCCAGTAC. Residues: CASSPGTGGTQDTQY. The whole CDR3 reads CASSPGTGGTQDTQYF.

As for this clone: The gene names given are mouse names. The CDR3 extends 1 residue past the end of the read, so its final part is completed from the germline J gene. The chain is built from TRBV3 and TRBJ1-4; TRBD1 agrees at 9 bases. The length of the CDR3 is 14 residues. V gave up 3 bases and J gave up 7 bases; unmatched junction bases: 3. Germline V lookup: CDR1 SNHLY, CDR2 FYNGKV (reference sequence). The CDR3 protein is CASSLGTGFERLFF. The CDR3 DNA, read in part, is TGTGCCAGCAGCTTGGGGACAGGGTTCGAAAGATTATTT.

By its share, this clone is medium-sized. Gene names are the mouse ones. The read halts 1 residue ahead of the CDR3 end, with the missing end drawn from the germline J gene. The chain couples TRBV19 to TRBJ2-1, with D perhaps matching TRBD1 (5 bases). Deletions cut 4 bases from V and 7 bases from J, with 9 bases between. The CDR3 covers 12 residues. Germline lookup yields CDR1 FNHDT and CDR2 SITEND (reference sequence). The CDR3 sequence: CASSFNRAEQFF. The CDR3 bases that were read are TGTGCCAGCAGTTTTAACAGGGCTGAGCAGTTC.

Worth noting for this clone: The germline and genes are mouse ones. Read sequence stops 1 residue before the CDR3 end, and the germline J gene provides the missing end. V is TRBV1 and J is TRBJ2-4, with TRBD1 identical over 9 bases. The CDR3 contains 14 residues. J gave up 7 bases and V 1 base, and 3 bases lay outside the gene matches. Germline-derived CDR1 and CDR2 are NSQYPW and LRSPGD (reference sequence). The CDR3 DNA, read in part, is TGCACCTGCAGTGCAGTCCGGGACAGGGACACCTTGTAC. It codes for CTCSAVRDRDTLY. The full CDR3 is CTCSAVRDRDTLYF.

In the case of this clone: Mouse gene names apply. The read is 1 residue too short to cover the CDR3 end, so that end is filled in from the germline J gene. Other DNA sequences within the sample encode an identical CDR3. The chain links TRBV3 to TRBJ2-7; D uncertain. The CDR3 covers 12 residues. Per the germline V gene, CDR1 is SNHLY and CDR2 is FYNGKV (reference sequence). V lost 5 bases and J lost 0, with 5 bases in between. The CDR3 loop is CASSPSSYEQYF. Partial CDR3 DNA: TGTGCCAGCAGCCCAAGCTCCTATGAACAGTAC.

This clone appeared a few times. Gene and germline names: mouse. The chain's CDR3 is CSSSRDRSSYEQYF. Incomplete CDR3 DNA: TGCTCCAGCAGTCGGGACAGGAGCTCCTATGAACAGTAC. The chain is built from TRBV23 and TRBJ2-7; the table's D gene call, TRBD1, was not cross checked with the DNA. The sequence runs out 1 residue before the end of the CDR3; the remainder is reconstructed from the germline J gene. The CDR3 has 14 residues. The germline gives CDR1 KGHTA, CDR2 FQNQQP.

This clone has a handful of counts. Genes here carry mouse names. The read ends 1 residue early relative to the CDR3; the germline J gene fills the gap. This rearrangement joins TRBV3 to TRBJ2-1; a possible D gene is TRBD1 (6 bases). This CDR3 region has 14 residues. V lost 1 base, J lost 4 bases, and 8 bases lay in between. Germline assignment: CDR1 SNHLY and CDR2 FYNGKV (reference sequence). CDR3 sequence reads: CASSLVRGYAEQFF. The DNA read from the CDR3 is TGTGCCAGCAGCTTAGTCAGGGGATATGCTGAGCAGTTC.

Concerning this clone: Mouse gene names and germline throughout. The observed sequence ends 1 residue before the CDR3 terminus, with the missing tail filled in from the germline J gene. The chain is built from TRBV3 and TRBJ2-7, with D tentatively TRBD2 (5 bases). Germline CDR1 and CDR2: SNHLY and FYNGKV (reference sequence). Trimming shortened V by 1 base and J by 0 bases, and 7 bases separated the two germline ends. CDR3 length: 14 residues. CDR3 region: CASSLGLGSYEQYF. The sequenced part of the CDR3 DNA is TGTGCCAGCAGCTTAGGGCTGGGCTCCTATGAACAGTAC.

In regard to this clone: Gene and germline names: mouse. The sequence runs out 1 residue before the end of the CDR3; the remainder is reconstructed from the germline J gene. J is TRBJ2-7 and V is TRBV3; 13 bases match TRBD2. Germline V lookup: CDR1 SNHLY, CDR2 FYNGKV (reference sequence). The CDR3 sequence is 15 residues long. Trimming at V came to 6 bases and at J to 0 bases, leaving 2 bases not matched to a gene. The CDR3 sequence: CASRRTGGASYEQYF. CDR3 bases read: TGTGCCAGCAGAAGGACTGGGGGGGCCTCCTATGAACAGTAC.

There are a few counts of this clone. Gene names are mouse gene names. The read falls 1 residue short of the CDR3 end, and the missing part is taken from the germline J gene. V usage is TRBV19 and J usage is TRBJ1-3; TRBD1 might be the D (5 bases). Germline CDR1 is FNHDT and CDR2 is SITEND (reference sequence). V dropped 1 base and J dropped 1 base, with 6 bases sitting between them. The CDR3 covers 14 residues. The CDR3 here is CASSINRSGNTLYF. CDR3 DNA (partial): TGTGCCAGCAGTATAAACAGGTCTGGAAATACGCTCTAT. The variable domain in full, completed from reference TRBV19 and TRBJ1-3, reads GGIITQTPKFLIGQEGQKLTLKCQQNFNHDTMYWYRQDSGKGLRLIYYSITENDLQKGDLSEGYDASREKKSSFSLTVTSAQKNEMAVFLCASSINRSGNTLYFGEGSRLIVV.

Note on this clone: Mouse germline and gene names are used. The read terminates 1 residue before the CDR3 end, so the remaining end is supplied by the germline J gene. V and J are TRBV24 and TRBJ2-1; TRBD1 matches at 9 bases. This CDR3 has 15 residues. Germline V gene lookup returns CDR1 KGHTA and CDR2 FRNEEI. Trimming removed 4 bases from V and 7 bases from J; junction bases left unmatched: 8. The CDR3 is CASSPPGQGRAEQFF. Partial CDR3 DNA: TGTGCCAGCAGTCCCCCGGGACAGGGACGGGCTGAGCAGTTC.

In regard to this clone: Genes and germline are mouse. The sequence runs out 1 residue before the end of the CDR3; the remainder is reconstructed from the germline J gene. The chain has TRBV3 and TRBJ2-3; maybe TRBD2 (5 bases). V lost 5 bases to trimming and J lost 3 bases, with 9 bases between them. The CDR3 extends over 13 amino acids. The germline gives CDR1 SNHLY, CDR2 FYNGKV (reference sequence). CDR3 bases read: TGTGCCAGCAGCCCTCTGGGAGCAGAAACGCTGTAT. This encodes CASSPLGAETLY. From start to end, the CDR3 is CASSPLGAETLYF.

As for this clone: Any gene name here is a mouse gene name. Read data end 1 residue before the CDR3 end; the end is taken from the germline J gene. The chain has TRBV31 and TRBJ2-3; TRBD2 aligns across 11 bases. The J segment lost 3 bases and the V segment lost 0 bases, leaving 2 bases of the junction unmatched. The CDR3 consists of 15 residues. Germline lookup yields CDR1 GKSSPN and CDR2 SITVG. The sequenced part of the CDR3 DNA is TGTGCCTGGAGTCTACGGACTGGGGGGGCAGAAACGCTGTAT. Protein product: CAWSLRTGGAETLY. The full CDR3 is CAWSLRTGGAETLYF.